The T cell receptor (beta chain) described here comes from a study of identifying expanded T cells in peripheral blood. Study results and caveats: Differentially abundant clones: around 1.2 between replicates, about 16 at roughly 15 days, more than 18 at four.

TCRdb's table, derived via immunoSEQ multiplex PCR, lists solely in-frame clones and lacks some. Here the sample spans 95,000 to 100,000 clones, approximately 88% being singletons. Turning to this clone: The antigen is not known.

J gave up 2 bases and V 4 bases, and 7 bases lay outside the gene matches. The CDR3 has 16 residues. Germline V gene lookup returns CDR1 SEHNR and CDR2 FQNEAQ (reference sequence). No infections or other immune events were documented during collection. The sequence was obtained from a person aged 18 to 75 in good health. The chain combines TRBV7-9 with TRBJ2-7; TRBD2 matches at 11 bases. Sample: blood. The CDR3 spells CASSSASGGKTYEQYF. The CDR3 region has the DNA TGTGCCAGCAGCTCCGCTAGCGGGGGGAAGACCTACGAGCAGTACTTC. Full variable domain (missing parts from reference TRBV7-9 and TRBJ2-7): DTGVSQNPRHKITKRGQNVTFRCDPISEHNRLYWYRQTLGQGPEFLTYFQNEAQLEKSRLLSDRFSAERPKGSFSTLEIQRTEQGDSAMYLCASSSASGGKTYEQYFGPGTRLTVT.